The entry below describes one T cell receptor beta chain. The data derive from a study of blood T cell repertoires in COVID-19. Germline-derived CDR1 and CDR2 are SGHTA and FQGNSA. The trim removed 2 bases at V and 6 bases at J, leaving 12 bases unmatched. The CDR3 totals 16 residues. Sequenced by immunoSEQ multiplex PCR; TCRdb stores in-frame clones only, minus some. The table records approximately 350,000 clones, 70% to 90% of them present only once. This sequence originates from a woman in her twenties or thirties with COVID-19, enrolled during active disease. The specimen was peripheral blood. The chain links TRBV7-2 to TRBJ2-7; 8 bases match TRBD2. CDR3 region: CASSLSVSGGASEQYF. DNA for the CDR3: TGTGCCAGCAGCTTATCGGTTTCCGGGGGGGCCTCCGAGCAGTACTTC.